This T cell receptor (beta chain) was sequenced during a study of blood T cell repertoires in COVID-19. Germline assignment: CDR1 LNHDA and CDR2 SQIVND (reference sequence). The CDR3 sequence is 14 residues long. With V trimmed by 7 bases and J by 7 bases, 8 bases remained unmatched. Libraries were prepared by immunoSEQ multiplex PCR; TCRdb keeps only in-frame clonotypes and omits some of them. The profile shows about 200,000 clones, around 86% of them singletons. Sequenced: peripheral blood. V is TRBV19 and J is TRBJ2-1; the match to TRBD2 covers 9 bases. This clonotype originated in a woman aged 50 to 60 with COVID-19, enrolled during active disease. The DNA for the CDR3 is TGTGCCAGTACGAGGCAGCGGGGGGCGAATGAGCAGTTCTTC. Protein sequence: CASTRQRGANEQFF.